This T cell receptor beta chain was documented in a study of cytomegalovirus exposure and HLA in healthy donors (dated 2017 in TCRdb). For the study in its entirety: An earlier analysis of around 600 of the donors reported about 290 Gb of sequence data and 120 million or so unique TCR beta sequences from some 180 million T cells. An early release that covered approximately 600 HLA-typed donors contained around 300 gigabases of sequencing data and roughly 84 million unique TCR sequences. The genetic ancestry cluster associated with self-reported Caucasian donors included 81% of the 398 genotyped donors. The study aimed to test whether signatures of past pathogen exposure could be identified by cataloging public T cell receptors. Using immunosequencing, the study profiled T cell repertoires from 500 to 800 subjects and related those repertoires to cytomegalovirus serostatus. Besides the first cohort of 666 subjects, a separate validation cohort made up of around 120 different subjects was used. High-throughput TCR immunosequencing, statistical association of individual TCRs with disease status, and machine learning were combined to predict cytomegalovirus infection status. In a later analysis, previously published TCR beta repertoires from 500 to 750 donors were re-analyzed and high-resolution HLA genotyping was added so that TCR occurrence patterns could be studied. In the later analysis, no new phenotypic data were used to find candidate immune exposures; instead, reliance was placed on TCR beta sequences and their occurrence across donors. An earlier analysis of 587 of the donors applied high-throughput TCR beta sequencing to assess whether each TCR beta V gene segment acted as functional or pseudogenic. Alongside the repertoire data, information on donor age, sex, ethnicity and CMV serostatus was compiled. In a later genetic analysis, genome-wide SNP genotypes for 398 of the 666 donors were used, and that subset was treated as a discovery cohort. All discovery cohort repertoires had been generated on a single sequencing platform. Both class I and class II loci were covered by HLA typing, at four-digit resolution. The number of donors typed differed by locus, with roughly 620-640 for A, B, C, DRB1 and DQB1, roughly 520 for DQA1, approximately 580 for DPA1, and some 450 for DPB1. Because of strong linkage in the cohort, roughly five DR-DQ haplotypes were treated as single units for association and clustering. Among about 400 genotyped donors of the cohort, an average of around 240,000 unique TCR beta nucleotide sequences was sequenced per donor, of which 15% to 20% were non-productive.

The paper as a whole reports these results and caveats: A group of highly shared sequence variants was considered likely to be a technical artifact of the sequencing pipeline. The classifier was reported to diagnose cytomegalovirus status with high specificity and sensitivity in both the original cohort and the validation cohort. Some IMGT-functional V segments, including TRBV6-2 and TRBV6-3, could not be told apart with the 87-base-pair reads, so those segments were excluded. A later analysis reported that several top co-occurrence clusters appeared linked to parvovirus B19, influenza, CMV and Epstein-Barr virus. In vitro tests confirmed that a few of the cytomegalovirus-associated TCR beta chains recognize cytomegalovirus antigens. Because counts were too low, roughly 17 rarely observed V segments, including chromosome 9 orphons, were left out of the earlier analysis of 587 of the donors. At a false discovery rate of 0.05, a later analysis linked 15,000 to 20,000 TCR beta sequences to specific HLA alleles. An association between a missense DCLRE1C variant and V-gene and J-gene trimming of TCR beta chains was found in a later genetic analysis and replicated in an independent cohort. Because some donors lacked HLA typing at each locus, the association tests relied only on the typed subset. The authors suggested that the approach could potentially be generalized to other disease states and immunological phenotypes. In this cohort, only TCR beta chains were sequenced, and detectable features were limited by the absence of alpha or paired-chain data. Strong co-occurrence of HLA alleles, especially DR and DQ, made assigning TCR associations to individual alleles difficult. Most TCR sequences were seen in very few donors, while some public TCRs were found in many individuals. In a later analysis, the rate of TCR association differed among HLA loci, with DRB1 alleles having the most associated TCRs and HLA-C alleles having the fewest. A later genetic analysis reported fewer N-insertions in productive TCRs among donors in an Asian-associated ancestry cluster than the roughly 670-donor mean. A further reported finding was that TCR beta sequences accurately predicted the HLA-A and HLA-B alleles for most subjects in the first cohort. In the study, 150 to 200 TCR beta chains were listed as associated with cytomegalovirus. The only immune exposure information available for the cohort was CMV serostatus. Linkage disequilibrium might explain the correlated functional status among segregating V segments, but an unknown experimental factor could not be excluded. A later analysis found that HLA-associated TCR beta chains were more clonally expanded and had lower generation probabilities than equally common non-associated chains. In an earlier analysis of around 600 of the donors, most TCR beta V segments appeared in productive rearrangements about 87% or about 30% of the time, broadly matching IMGT annotations. The presence/absence analyses assumed that sequencing depth was roughly uniform across donors, and that assumption may not be true. A later analysis found that most CMV-associated TCR beta chains appeared HLA-restricted, with HLA associations seemingly driven largely by CMV exposure.

V is reduced by 4 bases and J by 6 bases, leaving a spacing of 9 bases between them. From cysteine to phenylalanine, the CDR3 is 12 amino acids long. Only CDR3 DNA is held: 36 bases, read in frame from base 1. The germline V gene supplies CDR1 SNHLY and CDR2 FYNNEI. About this clone: Its recognized antigen is unknown. Within one base of it there is no much larger clone, and no base qualities were kept.

The library was made by the immunoSEQ multiplex PCR assay. For the multiplex PCR, a mixture combining 60 forward primers for TCR Vbeta segments and 13 reverse primers for TCR Jbeta segments was used. The CDR3 region of rearranged TCR beta genes was amplified from genomic DNA with a multiplex PCR assay. The Illumina HiSeq System was used to sequence the amplified TCR beta libraries as 87-base-pair reads. In the paper's pipeline: In a later analysis, tens of millions of unique TCR beta chains were counted across the 666 repertoires, and roughly 9.9 million of these chains were shared by at least two donors. Raw reads were error-corrected and collapsed into unique sequences with a nearest-neighbor algorithm that merged closely related sequences to remove PCR and sequencing errors. Alignment of CDR3 sequences to IMGT reference sequences was used to assign V, D and J gene segments. For a sequence to be retained, a match of at least six nucleotides was required to both a V gene segment and a J gene segment. A rearrangement counted as productive if the CDR3 had no stop codons and remained in frame with V and J, and every other rearrangement counted as non-productive. Following IMGT convention, CDR3 was defined as the stretch from the second conserved V-encoded cysteine to the conserved J-encoded phenylalanine. Sequences without an unambiguous match to a single V gene segment were excluded from the earlier analysis of about 600 of the donors. An earlier analysis of a few hundred of the donors called V segments functional above 56.7% productive rearrangements and segregating when the between-donor standard deviation exceeded 5%. To diagnose cytomegalovirus status from the catalog of TCR beta chain sequences, a statistical classification framework was built. In a later analysis, TCR nucleotide sequences were compared against IMGT/GENE-DB human TR gene sequences so that V and J genes could be assigned. The TCRdist pipeline was used in a later analysis to assign CDR3 sequences and most-parsimonious VDJ recombination scenarios. In a later analysis, each TCR beta chain was defined by its CDR3 amino acid sequence together with its V-gene family, and reads lacking a unique V-gene family were excluded. A later analysis removed 592 highly shared, low-generation-probability nucleotide sequences to deal with suspected cross-contamination and a sequencing artifact. In a later analysis, a clonal expansion index for each public chain was calculated from normalized within-repertoire ranks of inferred template counts. In a later analysis, generation probabilities were computed with a VDJ recombination model fitted to out-of-frame rearrangements, and the resulting probabilities were checked against IGoR. A later analysis scored TCR-TCR, TCR-HLA and TCR-CMV co-occurrence with hypergeometric tests, applying a repertoire-size bias correction to TCR pairs. False discovery rates were estimated in a later analysis by permuting HLA or CMV assignments 20 times. A later analysis grouped co-occurring TCRs with DBSCAN, adding TCRdist sequence similarity when clustering within HLA-allele-positive subsets. Repertoires with fewer than 30,000 or more than 120,000 public chains, plus five repertoires with anomalous nucleotide sharing, were excluded from co-occurrence clustering. What TCRdb holds here is the immuneACCESS table cut down to in-frame rearrangements. Part of the clones is not present; checked against another copy, under half of the missing clones reflect an unresolved V gene, and the others are unexplained. V and J calls and clone size are as listed in that table; D and trimming were resolved from the DNA. In this sample the table shows roughly 130,000 clones, 65% to 85% of which occur a single time. The biggest ten clones account for roughly 1.2% of the sample.

The cohort comprised several hundred healthy bone marrow donors. All cohort members were sampled while nominally healthy, although unrecorded immune exposures were likely present. The donor tested CMV seronegative, placing the donor among the 350 or so seronegative members of the cohort. A peripheral blood sample was provided by each donor, and peripheral blood mononuclear cells were used for TCR beta sequencing. The Qiagen DNeasy Blood Extraction Kit was used to extract genomic DNA from the blood cell samples. Sequencing was performed on PBMCs. The chain is made from TRBV2 and TRBJ1-2, with no confidently assigned D gene. This clonotype originated in a boy younger than 18 in good health and CMV-seronegative. DNA sequence: TGTGCCAGCAGTGCCCTGCGGGATGGCTACACCTTC. It translates as CASSALRDGYTF.